This TCR beta chain was recovered during a study of blood T cell repertoires in COVID-19. Study background: Italy, Spain and the United States were the sources of the convalescent and acute COVID-19 samples. The analysed material was cDNA or gDNA that came from T cells, B-cell-depleted T cells, or PBMCs.

Germline CDR1 LGHNA, CDR2 YNFKEQ. The length of the CDR3 is 20 residues. The V and J ends lost 0 bases and 0 bases respectively, with 23 bases between them. Authors' processing steps: Reference gene primer amplification gave estimated nucleated cell counts. Generated by immunoSEQ multiplex PCR, the TCRdb table keeps only in-frame clones and is missing some. The D gene and trimming were derived from the DNA, and the V and J assignments and clone size from that table. The sample shows around 190,000 clones, about 84% of them seen only once. The source is a human donor in a cohort sampled during active COVID-19. Source material: peripheral blood. This chain uses TRBV4-2 with TRBJ1-1, with a weak D call TRBD1 (6 bases). The chain's CDR3 is CASSQDGMGQGFYMNTEAFF. As DNA, the CDR3 is TGTGCCAGCAGCCAAGATGGCATGGGGCAGGGGTTTTACATGAACACTGAAGCTTTCTTT.